Listed below are T cell receptor beta chains from one sample, sequenced in a study of identical twins. TCRdb called the 5' RACE reads again in MiXCR, with one record for every CDR3 protein. This table has 200,000 to 250,000 distinct CDR3 sequences, over 5% appearing once. Another study also made use of these data, one on T cells expressing NK-cell markers.

Source material: CD8+ T cells sorted from blood. Source of these receptors: a woman between 18 and 30 years old in good health. The CDR3 runs from the conserved cysteine through the conserved F or W. A D gene is named only where the DNA matches it firmly. Clone size is given for some rows only: seen once, a few or many times, or a class if the clone is expanded.

cdr3_nt	cdr3_aa	j_call	clone_size	v_call	d_call
TGTGCCAGCAGTTTAATTGGTACAGACACTGAAGCTTTCTTT	CASSLIGTDTEAFF	TRBJ1-1	NA	TRBV12-3/TRBV12-4	NA
TGTGCCAGCAGCTTCCTCCGTGGGGATACGCAGTATTTT	CASSFLRGDTQYF	TRBJ2-3	many	TRBV27	NA
TGTGCCAGCAGCTTCTCACCTGGGGGTGGTGGCTACGAGCAGTACTTC	CASSFSPGGGGYEQYF	TRBJ2-7	NA	TRBV7-9	NA
TGCGCCAGCAGCCCAGTCGAGAACTACGAGCAGTACTTC	CASSPVENYEQYF	TRBJ2-7	NA	TRBV4-1	NA
TGTGCCAGCAGTGGGGGCGGGAGGGCGGTAAACGAGCAGTACTTC	CASSGGGRAVNEQYF	TRBJ2-7	few	TRBV2	TRBD2
TGTGCCACGACTAGCGGGGGGGCTTTGGGCATTCAGTACTTC	CATTSGGALGIQYF	TRBJ2-4	NA	TRBV13	TRBD2
TGTGCCAGCAGCGGTCATTCGTCGCCTACGAGGCATTTT	CASSGHSSPTRHF	TRBJ1-5	few	TRBV7-9	NA
TGTGCCAGCAGCCCCTTCGCGGGGGGAGCTGAAGCTTTCTTT	CASSPFAGGAEAFF	TRBJ1-1	many	TRBV6-2/TRBV6-3	NA
TGCGCCAGCAGCCAAGATACAAAGAGGGAGGAACTGTTTTTT	CASSQDTKREELFF	TRBJ1-4	many	TRBV4-3	NA
TGTGCCAGCGGGCTCGGGGAGCTGTTTTTT	CASGLGELFF	TRBJ2-2	many	TRBV6-2/TRBV6-3	NA
TGCGCCAGCAGCCAAGAGCCTTTGGTAGCGGACTACGAGCAGTACTTC	CASSQEPLVADYEQYF	TRBJ2-7	many	TRBV4-3	NA
TGTGCCAGCAGCTTAGGTCTTTTAGGACTAGCGGGAATGAATGAGCAGTTCTTC	CASSLGLLGLAGMNEQFF	TRBJ2-1	few	TRBV11-2	TRBD2
TGCGCCAGCAGTTCAGCACCGGGACAGGGGGAACGGCCCTACGAGCAGTACTTC	CASSSAPGQGERPYEQYF	TRBJ2-7	few	TRBV10-2	TRBD1
TGCGCCAGCAGCCTCTCTCCCGGGACTAGCGGGAAGGGGGGATCCAATGAGCAGTTCTTC	CASSLSPGTSGKGGSNEQFF	TRBJ2-1	NA	TRBV4-1	TRBD2
TGTGCCAGCAGCTACGGGCGGGGGCCAAACTCCTACAATGAGCAGTTCTTC	CASSYGRGPNSYNEQFF	TRBJ2-1	NA	TRBV11-2	NA
TGTGCCAGCAGCTTCCACACCGGGGAGCTGTTTTTT	CASSFHTGELFF	TRBJ2-2	many	TRBV9	NA
TGTGCCAGTCAGCAGGCGGGGAACACTGAAGCTTTCTTT	CASQQAGNTEAFF	TRBJ1-1	few	TRBV12-3/TRBV12-4	NA
TGTGCCAGCAGGGGACTAGCGGGAGGGCCGGGGGGCACAGATACGCAGTATTTT	CASRGLAGGPGGTDTQYF	TRBJ2-3	NA	TRBV2	TRBD2
TGTGCCTGGAGTGTAGGCAGGGGCGGCTATGGCTACACCTTC	CAWSVGRGGYGYTF	TRBJ1-2	few	TRBV30	NA
TGTGTCAGCAGTGAAACCCGAGGACAAGCCTACGAGCAGTACTTC	CVSSETRGQAYEQYF	TRBJ2-7	once	TRBV6-1	NA
TGTGCCAGCAGTCCCGGGACTAGCCCAGAGACCCAGTACTTC	CASSPGTSPETQYF	TRBJ2-5	many	TRBV12-3/TRBV12-4	TRBD2
TGTGCCAGCAGGCAGGGTCGGGGGACTGAAGCTTTCTTT	CASRQGRGTEAFF	TRBJ1-1	few	TRBV7-2	NA
TGTGCCAGCAGCTTAGACGTCCAGCCCCAGCATTTT	CASSLDVQPQHF	TRBJ1-5	many	TRBV7-9	NA
TGTGCCAGCAGCTTACAGGGGAAGAACACTGAAGCTTTCTTT	CASSLQGKNTEAFF	TRBJ1-1	many	TRBV6-2/TRBV6-3	TRBD1
TGCGCCAGCAGCTTCTACAGCGGGAGCGGGAATGAGCAGTTCTTC	CASSFYSGSGNEQFF	TRBJ2-1	many	TRBV5-1	TRBD2
TGTGCCAGCAGCCAAGGCTGGACAGGGGTAATGAACATTCAGTACTTC	CASSQGWTGVMNIQYF	TRBJ2-4	NA	TRBV3-1	TRBD1
TGTGCCAGGAGCTTCGGGCCTAGCGAAGTGCAGTTCTTC	CARSFGPSEVQFF	TRBJ2-1	once	TRBV5-3	NA
TGTGCCACCGAGCGCACAGATACGCAGTATTTT	CATERTDTQYF	TRBJ2-3	NA	TRBV6-2/TRBV6-3	NA
TGTGCCACCGCAGGGGGGTCCTATAATTCACCCCTCCACTTT	CATAGGSYNSPLHF	TRBJ1-6	few	TRBV27	TRBD1
TGCGCCAGCAGCTTGGAAGGGACTAGCGGGAGTACGGAGCAGTTCTTC	CASSLEGTSGSTEQFF	TRBJ2-1	many	TRBV5-1	TRBD2
TGTGCCATCAGCTTGTCCACAGGAACCGGGGAGCTGTTTTTT	CAISLSTGTGELFF	TRBJ2-2	NA	TRBV10-3	NA
TGTGCCAGCAGCGGGGTGGGGCCGGAGACCCAGTACTTC	CASSGVGPETQYF	TRBJ2-5	many	TRBV7-9	NA
TGTGCCAGCAGTTTCGAAAAGGGAATGATGGCCCAGTACTTC	CASSFEKGMMAQYF	TRBJ2-5	many	TRBV12-3/TRBV12-4	NA
TGTGCCAGCAGTCGATCGACTAGCACAGATACGCAGTATTTT	CASSRSTSTDTQYF	TRBJ2-3	NA	TRBV7-9	NA
TGTGCCAGCAGCTCGGCGGACAGGGGGCTTGAAAAACTGTTTTTT	CASSSADRGLEKLFF	TRBJ1-4	few	TRBV21-1	NA
TGTGCCAGCAGTCCCGGACTAGCCCGCGAGCAGTACTTC	CASSPGLAREQYF	TRBJ2-7	many	TRBV12-3/TRBV12-4	TRBD2
TGTGCCACCAGTGCGGCAGATAACTATGGCTACACCTTC	CATSAADNYGYTF	TRBJ1-2	many	TRBV24-1	NA
TGTGCCAGCAGCGCGACTAGCGGGGGGCCTATCACAGATACGCAGTATTTT	CASSATSGGPITDTQYF	TRBJ2-3	few	TRBV5-5	TRBD2
TGTGCCAGCAGCTTGGACGGGACTAGTATATTTAACATTCAGTACTTC	CASSLDGTSIFNIQYF	TRBJ2-4	few	TRBV11-2	TRBD2
TGTGCCAGCAGCGCTCCGGAATTCCAAGAGACCCAGTACTTC	CASSAPEFQETQYF	TRBJ2-5	NA	TRBV7-2	NA
TGTGCCAGTAGTATAGGGGGAAATAGCAATCAGCCCCAGCATTTT	CASSIGGNSNQPQHF	TRBJ1-5	NA	TRBV19	NA
TGTGCCAGCACCGCGGGAGGGGGACACTACAATGAGCAGTTCTTC	CASTAGGGHYNEQFF	TRBJ2-1	few	TRBV6-1	TRBD2
TGTGCCAGCAGTTCCGGTTTTAGCGGGAGCTGGAATGAGCAGTTCTTC	CASSSGFSGSWNEQFF	TRBJ2-1	few	TRBV27	TRBD2
TGTGCCAGCAGTACCACCTTAGACCCGACCTACGAGCAGTACTTC	CASSTTLDPTYEQYF	TRBJ2-7	NA	TRBV6-1	NA
TGTGCCAGCAGCCCCCGGGGGGACAGGTACTACGAGCAGTACTTC	CASSPRGDRYYEQYF	TRBJ2-7	NA	TRBV11-2	NA
TGTGCCAGCAGTTCTTTAGCGGGAGGCCGCACAGATACGCAGTATTTT	CASSSLAGGRTDTQYF	TRBJ2-3	few	TRBV6-5	TRBD2
TGTGCCAGCAGTTTACGGGCCGCAGCTAACTATGGCTACACCTTC	CASSLRAAANYGYTF	TRBJ1-2	few	TRBV12-3/TRBV12-4	NA
TGTGCCAGCAGTTTATGGCTAGCGGACAATGAGCAGTTCTTC	CASSLWLADNEQFF	TRBJ2-1	NA	TRBV27	TRBD2